This is a list of T cell receptor beta chains from one sample in a study of cytomegalovirus exposure and HLA in healthy donors. Method: immunoSEQ multiplex PCR; TCRdb's copy keeps in-frame clones and lacks some. Of about 95,000 clones in the sample, about four fifths are singletons; the top ten hold roughly 4.3%. Specimen: PBMCs. These receptors originate from a woman in her thirties or forties in good health and CMV-seropositive. The conserved cysteine and the conserved F or W are not part of the CDR3 here. The D gene is left open where the match is weak.

V gene: TRBV9; D gene: NA; J gene: TRBJ1-1; CDR3 protein: ASSVEWTTEAF
V gene: TRBV29-1; D gene: TRBD1; J gene: TRBJ1-2; CDR3 protein: SGQQGVGGYT
V gene: TRBV29-1; D gene: TRBD2; J gene: TRBJ2-3; CDR3 protein: SVGGLAGDPDTQY
V gene: TRBV5-4; D gene: NA; J gene: TRBJ1-1; CDR3 protein: ASSLISTGNTEAF
V gene: TRBV10-3; D gene: NA; J gene: TRBJ2-2; CDR3 protein: AIRPQVPGELF
V gene: TRBV5-8; D gene: NA; J gene: TRBJ1-2; CDR3 protein: ASSRPQGLGNYGYT
V gene: TRBV2; D gene: NA; J gene: TRBJ2-1; CDR3 protein: ASSEYSGTYNEQF
V gene: TRBV7-9; D gene: NA; J gene: TRBJ1-2; CDR3 protein: ASSLGRGGYT
V gene: TRBV7-2; D gene: TRBD2; J gene: TRBJ2-3; CDR3 protein: ASSFETSGNTDTQY
V gene: TRBV5-1; D gene: NA; J gene: TRBJ2-7; CDR3 protein: ASSSGTNLNYEQY
V gene: TRBV29-1; D gene: NA; J gene: TRBJ2-3; CDR3 protein: SGGPTSDTQY
V gene: TRBV4-1; D gene: TRBD2; J gene: TRBJ2-5; CDR3 protein: ASSHDLSGIETQY
V gene: TRBV28; D gene: NA; J gene: TRBJ1-1; CDR3 protein: ASSFDSPNTEAF
V gene: TRBV6-1; D gene: TRBD2; J gene: TRBJ2-7; CDR3 protein: ASSRGTSGTYEQY
V gene: TRBV5-5; D gene: NA; J gene: TRBJ1-4; CDR3 protein: ASSNILTNEKLF
V gene: TRBV11-3; D gene: NA; J gene: TRBJ1-2; CDR3 protein: ASSFTTGNYGYT
V gene: TRBV4-2; D gene: NA; J gene: TRBJ1-1; CDR3 protein: ASSQEPGVNTEAF
V gene: TRBV19; D gene: TRBD2; J gene: TRBJ2-5; CDR3 protein: ASSILAGGPETQY
V gene: TRBV7-2; D gene: TRBD2; J gene: TRBJ2-1; CDR3 protein: ASSLDGLAFNEQF
V gene: TRBV19; D gene: TRBD2; J gene: TRBJ2-3; CDR3 protein: ASSVTGTSGLY
V gene: TRBV2; D gene: TRBD1; J gene: TRBJ2-7; CDR3 protein: ASSDTGADYEQY
V gene: TRBV6-1; D gene: NA; J gene: TRBJ2-6; CDR3 protein: ASSESGFFGANVLT